This T cell receptor beta chain was captured in a study of blood T cells in healthy people across ages. Study-wide points: Bulk PBMC profiling left naive and antigen-experienced comparisons inconclusive.

A sample-barcoded 5' primer and a J-beta primer mix were used in a second PCR of roughly 6 to 12 cycles. TCRdb processed the 5' RACE reads anew with MiXCR; each CDR3 protein has one entry. The sample has roughly 1.6 million distinct CDR3 sequences, roughly 32% seen once. Only a few counts were recorded for this clonotype. Antigen unknown. Unmatched junction bases numbered 15, after V lost 4 bases and J lost 4 bases. The CDR3 covers 17 residues. Germline-derived CDR1 and CDR2 are GTSNPN and SVGIG (reference sequence). Sequencing used blood. The rearrangement uses TRBV30 and TRBJ2-3; 9 nucleotides agree with TRBD2. The receptor was isolated from a woman under 40 in good health. The CDR3 DNA follows: TGTGCCTGGACCTCCCCCGGTGGCGGGAGGGCCTCAGATACGCAGTATTTT. This sequence encodes CAWTSPGGGRASDTQYF.